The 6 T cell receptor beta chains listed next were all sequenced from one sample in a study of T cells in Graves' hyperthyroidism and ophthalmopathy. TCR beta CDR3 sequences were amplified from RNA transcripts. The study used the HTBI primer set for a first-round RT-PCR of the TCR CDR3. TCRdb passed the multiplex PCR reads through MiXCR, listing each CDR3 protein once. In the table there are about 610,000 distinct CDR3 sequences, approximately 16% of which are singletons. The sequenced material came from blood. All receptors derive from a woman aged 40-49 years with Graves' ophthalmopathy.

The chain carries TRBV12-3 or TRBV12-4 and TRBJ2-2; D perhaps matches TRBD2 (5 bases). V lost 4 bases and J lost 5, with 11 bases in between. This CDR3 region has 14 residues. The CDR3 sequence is CASSYSGDTGELFF. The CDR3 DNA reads TGTGCCAGCAGTTACTCCGGGGATACCGGGGAGCTGTTTTTT.

Here the CDR3 DNA reads TGTGCCAGCAGCGTAGCAACTGGCATGACGGACAATGAGCAGTTCTTC. This codes for CASSVATGMTDNEQFF. V and J are TRBV9 and TRBJ2-1, with no clear D. This CDR3 is 16 amino acids long. V gave up 0 bases and J gave up 5 bases, with 15 bases separating them. Germline CDR1 SGDLS, CDR2 YYNGEE.

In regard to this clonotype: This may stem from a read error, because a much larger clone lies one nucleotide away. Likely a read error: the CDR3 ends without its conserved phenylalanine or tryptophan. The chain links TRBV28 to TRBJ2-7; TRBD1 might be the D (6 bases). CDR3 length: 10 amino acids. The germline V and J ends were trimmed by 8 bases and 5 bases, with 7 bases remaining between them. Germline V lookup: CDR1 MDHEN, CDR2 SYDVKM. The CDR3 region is CASGGDEQYL. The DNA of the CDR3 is TGTGCCAGCGGGGGCGACGAGCAGTACCTC.

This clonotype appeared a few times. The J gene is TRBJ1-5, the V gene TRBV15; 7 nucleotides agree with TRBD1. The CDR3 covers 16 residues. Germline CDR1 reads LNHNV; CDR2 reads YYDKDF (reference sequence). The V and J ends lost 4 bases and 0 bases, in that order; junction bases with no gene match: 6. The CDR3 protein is CATSNTQGNSNQPQHF. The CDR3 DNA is TGTGCCACCAGCAACACACAGGGGAATAGCAATCAGCCCCAGCATTTT. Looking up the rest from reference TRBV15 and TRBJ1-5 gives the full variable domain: DAMVIQNPRYQVTQFGKPVTLSCSQTLNHNVMYWYQQKSSQAPKLLFHYYDKDFNNEADTPDNFQSRRPNTSFCFLDIRSPGLGDTAMYLCATSNTQGNSNQPQHFGDGTRLSIL.

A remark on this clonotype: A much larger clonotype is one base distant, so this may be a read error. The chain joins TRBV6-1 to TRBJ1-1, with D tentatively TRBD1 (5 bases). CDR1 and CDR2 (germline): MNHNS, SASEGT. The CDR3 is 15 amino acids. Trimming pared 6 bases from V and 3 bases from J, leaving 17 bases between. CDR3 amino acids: CASSPSGRGYTEAFF. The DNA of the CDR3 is TGTGCCAGCAGCCCCTCGGGACGAGGGTACACTGAAGCTTTCTTT.

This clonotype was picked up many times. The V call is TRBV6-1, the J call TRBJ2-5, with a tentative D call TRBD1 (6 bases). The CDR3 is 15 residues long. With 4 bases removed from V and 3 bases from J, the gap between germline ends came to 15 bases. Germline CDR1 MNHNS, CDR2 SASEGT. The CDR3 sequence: CASSGRGRGKETQYF. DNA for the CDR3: TGTGCCAGCAGTGGCCGGGGCAGGGGAAAAGAGACCCAGTACTTC.